Below are 15 T cell receptor beta chains sequenced from a single sample in a study of OX40 agonist ivuxolimab in advanced cancers. This table comes from immunoSEQ multiplex PCR, and its TCRdb copy is limited to in-frame clones, with some not included. Here the sample spans fewer than 30,000 clones, about 85% being singletons. The input for sequencing was CD4+ or CD8+ T cells sorted from blood, taken in a trial of the OX40 agonist ivuxolimab. These receptors were collected from an adult with an advanced solid tumor such as melanoma, head and neck, liver or kidney cancer.

This clone was observed at least ten times. This chain connects TRBV9 to TRBJ1-6, with D possibly TRBD1 on 5 matching bases. CDR1 SGDLS and CDR2 YYNGEE come from the germline V gene. V lost 4 bases to trimming and J lost 7 bases, with 12 bases between them. CDR3 length equals 14 residues. The chain's CDR3 is CASSLARDNSPLHF. The CDR3 DNA reads TGTGCCAGCAGCTTAGCGCGGGACAATTCACCCCTCCACTTT.

The chain is built from TRBV6-5 and TRBJ1-1; the D is unclear. This CDR3 is built from 14 residues. CDR1 is MNHEY, CDR2 SVGAGI, per germline. V was clipped by 0 bases and J by 8 bases, with 13 bases between them. Here the CDR3 reads CASSYSWGSKEAFF. DNA for the CDR3: TGTGCCAGCAGTTACTCGTGGGGTTCTAAAGAAGCTTTCTTT.

The CDR3 is CASSLEALRDEQFF. DNA for the CDR3: TGTGCCAGCAGCTTAGAGGCGCTGCGAGATGAGCAGTTCTTC. J is TRBJ2-1 and V is TRBV11-2, with D unclear. V was shortened by 0 bases and J by 8 bases, with 11 bases between the two germline ends. The CDR3 loop spans 14 amino acids. Germline V gene data show CDR1 as SGHAT and CDR2 as FQNNGV.

The V and J genes are TRBV5-6 and TRBJ1-5, with D tentatively TRBD1 (5 bases). This CDR3 has 15 amino acids. Trimming removed 6 bases from V and 3 bases from J, with 16 bases in between. Germline CDR1 SGHDT, CDR2 YYEEEE. CDR3 protein: CASNPAEGFNQPQHF. The DNA for the CDR3 is TGTGCCAGCAACCCAGCGGAGGGGTTCAATCAGCCCCAGCATTTT.

The chain links TRBV27 to TRBJ2-1; no clear D. Germline V gene lookup returns CDR1 MNHEY and CDR2 SMNVEV (reference sequence). V lost 5 bases, J lost 1 base, and 15 bases lay in between. The CDR3 consists of 16 residues. The CDR3 DNA reads as TGTGCCAGCAGTGCCAGACCAATAGGATCCTACAATGAGCAGTTCTTC. Protein: CASSARPIGSYNEQFF.

V and J are TRBV4-1 and TRBJ1-2; the D gene is possibly TRBD1 (6 bases). Trimming stripped 5 bases from V and 2 bases from J, with 15 bases between. In germline, CDR1 is MGHRA, CDR2 YSYEKL. CDR3 length: 15 residues. CDR3 sequence (DNA): TGCGCCAGCAGCTATCCGGGACAATTGAACTATGGCTACACCTTC. Its translation is CASSYPGQLNYGYTF.

V and J are TRBV4-3 and TRBJ2-7, with D tentatively TRBD1 or TRBD2 (5 bases each). V dropped 1 base and J dropped 0 bases, with 7 bases sitting between them. Germline V gene lookup returns CDR1 LGHNA and CDR2 YSLEER. There are 14 residues in the CDR3. The CDR3 DNA follows: TGCGCCAGCAGCCAAGGGGGGAGCTCCTACGAGCAGTACTTC. It yields the protein CASSQGGSSYEQYF.

V is TRBV7-8 and J is TRBJ2-5; D not certain. The germline CDR1 and CDR2 sequences are SGHVS and FQNEAQ. Between the trimmed V and J ends, which lost 0 bases and 0 bases, there was a span of 5 bases. This CDR3 region has 14 residues. The CDR3 coding sequence is TGTGCCAGCAGCTTAGCGGGGAACCAAGAGACCCAGTACTTC. This translates into CASSLAGNQETQYF.

J is TRBJ2-7 and V is TRBV19; 8 positions match TRBD1. CDR3 length: 14 residues. CDR1 LNHDA and CDR2 SQIVND come from the germline V gene (reference sequence). Trimming at V came to 4 bases and at J to 4 bases, leaving 6 bases not matched to a gene. The CDR3 DNA is TGTGCCAGTAGTACCGGGACAGGCGGGTACGAGCAGTACTTC. Its translation: CASSTGTGGYEQYF.

The chain carries TRBV4-3 and TRBJ2-2, with D hard to call. Germline CDR1 is LGHNA and CDR2 is YSLEER. There are 12 residues in the CDR3. V was cut by 5 bases and J by 7 bases, with 8 bases left in between. The CDR3 reads CASSASSGELFF. CDR3 DNA sequence: TGCGCCAGCAGCGCGAGCAGCGGGGAGCTGTTTTTT.

The CDR3 DNA follows: TGTGCCAGCAGCTTCCTAGGACAGGGCTATGGCTACACCTTC. Its translation: CASSFLGQGYGYTF. The gene calls are TRBV11-2 and TRBJ1-2; 8 positions agree with TRBD1. Trimming took 3 bases from V and 4 from J; bases not matched to a gene: 4. Germline V gives CDR1 SGHAT, CDR2 FQNNGV. This CDR3 spans 14 amino acids.

J is TRBJ1-5 and V is TRBV6-1, with D possibly matching TRBD1 (5 bases). CDR1 MNHNS and CDR2 SASEGT come from the germline V gene. Between the trimmed V and J ends, which lost 7 bases and 0 bases, there was a span of 10 bases. This CDR3 has 14 residues. The CDR3 loop is CASMGPYSNQPQHF. The CDR3 DNA reads TGTGCCAGCATGGGGCCTTATAGCAATCAGCCCCAGCATTTT.

The chain uses TRBV19 and TRBJ2-3; 7 nucleotides line up with TRBD1. V lost 8 bases and J lost 6; bases outside the gene matches: 20. This CDR3 is 17 amino acids long. The V gene's germline CDR1 is LNHDA and CDR2 SQIVND (reference sequence). The CDR3 reads CASPYPTGQVGGDTQYF. CDR3 coding DNA: TGTGCCAGTCCGTACCCTACCGGACAGGTTGGGGGTGATACGCAGTATTTT.

The genes are TRBV7-9 and TRBJ2-2, with D unresolved. This CDR3 contains 12 residues. V lost 5 bases and J lost 4, with 5 bases in between. The germline gives CDR1 SEHNR, CDR2 FQNEAQ (reference sequence). CDR3 residues: CASSPITGELFF. The CDR3 DNA reads as TGTGCCAGCAGCCCCATCACCGGGGAGCTGTTTTTT.

The V and J genes are TRBV5-1 and TRBJ2-7; 7 nucleotides agree with TRBD1. The CDR3 is 15 amino acids. Trimming at V came to 0 bases and at J to 2 bases, leaving 5 bases not matched to a gene. Per the germline V gene, CDR1 is SGHRS and CDR2 is YFSETQ. CDR3 residues: CASSLGPGQTYEQYF. CDR3 sequence (DNA): TGCGCCAGCAGCTTGGGACCGGGACAGACCTACGAGCAGTACTTC.